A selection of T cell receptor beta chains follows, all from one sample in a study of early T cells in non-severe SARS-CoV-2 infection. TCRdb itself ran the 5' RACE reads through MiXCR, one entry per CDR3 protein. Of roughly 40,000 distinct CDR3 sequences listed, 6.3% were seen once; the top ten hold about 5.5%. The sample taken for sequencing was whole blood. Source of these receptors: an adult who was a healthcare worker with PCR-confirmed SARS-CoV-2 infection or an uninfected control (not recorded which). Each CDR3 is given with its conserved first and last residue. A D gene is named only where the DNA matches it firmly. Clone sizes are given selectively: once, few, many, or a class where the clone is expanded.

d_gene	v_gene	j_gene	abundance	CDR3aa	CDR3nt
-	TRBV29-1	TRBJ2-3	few	CSVEEGAGDTQYF	TGCAGCGTTGAAGAGGGGGCTGGAGATACGCAGTATTTT
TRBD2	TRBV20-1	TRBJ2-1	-	CSRVLAVDNEQFF	TGCAGCCGGGTGCTAGCGGTTGACAATGAGCAGTTCTTC
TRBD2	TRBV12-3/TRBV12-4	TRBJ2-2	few	CASSIHGGTGELFF	TGTGCCAGCAGTATCCACGGGGGGACCGGGGAGCTGTTTTTT
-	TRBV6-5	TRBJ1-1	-	CASSLGRLTEAFF	TGTGCCAGCAGCCTCGGAAGACTCACTGAAGCTTTCTTT
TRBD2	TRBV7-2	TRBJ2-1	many	CASSPTSGAFNEQFF	TGTGCCAGCAGCCCGACTAGCGGGGCCTTTAATGAGCAGTTCTTC
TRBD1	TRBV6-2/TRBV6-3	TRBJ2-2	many	CASSDRESGELFF	TGTGCCAGCTCCGACAGGGAATCCGGGGAGCTGTTTTTT
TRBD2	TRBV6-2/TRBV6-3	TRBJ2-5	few	CASSYSTLAGAPEETQYF	TGTGCCAGCAGTTACTCAACTTTAGCGGGGGCCCCCGAAGAGACCCAGTACTTC
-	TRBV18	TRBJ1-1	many	CASSPYDPTMNTEAFF	TGTGCCAGCTCACCCTACGACCCAACCATGAACACTGAAGCTTTCTTT
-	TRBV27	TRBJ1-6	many	CASSLLGVDSPLHF	TGTGCCAGCAGTTTACTGGGGGTGGATTCACCCCTCCACTTT
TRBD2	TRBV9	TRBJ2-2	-	CASSLREGLAGGELFF	TGTGCCAGCAGCCTCCGGGAAGGACTAGCGGGAGGGGAGCTGTTTTTT
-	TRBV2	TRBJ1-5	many	CASGTGSQPQHF	TGTGCCAGCGGCACAGGGAGTCAGCCCCAGCATTTT
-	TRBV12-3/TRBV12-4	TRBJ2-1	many	CASTQGNEQFF	TGTGCCAGCACGCAGGGGAATGAGCAGTTCTTC
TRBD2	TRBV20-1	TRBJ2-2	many	CSARTAEREFGELFF	TGCAGTGCTAGGACGGCAGAGCGGGAGTTCGGGGAGCTGTTTTTT
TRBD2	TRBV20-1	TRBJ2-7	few	CSASFSSGRREQYF	TGCAGTGCTAGTTTCTCTAGCGGGAGGAGGGAGCAGTACTTC
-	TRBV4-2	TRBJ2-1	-	CASSQDPAASDYNEQFF	TGTGCCAGCAGCCAAGATCCTGCAGCTAGTGACTACAATGAGCAGTTCTTC
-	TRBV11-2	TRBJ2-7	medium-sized	CASSPTGQWRYF	TGTGCCAGCAGCCCAACAGGACAGTGGAGGTACTTC
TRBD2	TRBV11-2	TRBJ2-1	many	CASSLREGSYNEQFF	TGTGCCAGCAGCTTGCGGGAGGGCTCCTACAATGAGCAGTTCTTC
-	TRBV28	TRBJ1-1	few	CASSLGQNTEAFF	TGTGCCAGCAGTTTGGGACAGAACACTGAAGCTTTCTTT
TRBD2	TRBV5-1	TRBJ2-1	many	CASSLEVAGGDEQFF	TGCGCCAGCAGCTTGGAGGTAGCGGGAGGGGATGAGCAGTTCTTC
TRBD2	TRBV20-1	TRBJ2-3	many	CSASTSGSSDTQYF	TGCAGTGCAAGCACTAGCGGGAGTTCAGATACGCAGTATTTT
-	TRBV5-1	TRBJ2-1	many	CASGLLGAFPGNEQFF	TGCGCCAGCGGTCTGCTCGGGGCCTTCCCCGGGAATGAGCAGTTCTTC
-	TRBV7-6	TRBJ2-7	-	CASSLVSGTYEQYF	TGTGCCAGCAGCTTAGTTAGCGGAACCTACGAGCAGTACTTC
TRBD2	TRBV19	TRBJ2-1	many	CASSSTSGISEQFF	TGTGCCAGTAGCTCGACTAGCGGGATTAGTGAGCAGTTCTTC
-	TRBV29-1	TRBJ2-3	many	CSVEEDRRPTDTQYF	TGCAGCGTTGAAGAGGATAGGCGCCCCACAGATACGCAGTATTTT
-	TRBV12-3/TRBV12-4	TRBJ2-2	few	CASSLGAGRNTGELFF	TGTGCCAGCAGTTTAGGGGCAGGGAGGAACACCGGGGAGCTGTTTTTT
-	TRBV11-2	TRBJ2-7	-	CASSDRGEQYF	TGTGCCAGCAGCGATCGGGGCGAGCAGTACTTC
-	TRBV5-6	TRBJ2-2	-	CASSLASIGELFF	TGTGCCAGCAGCTTGGCGTCAATCGGGGAGCTGTTTTTT
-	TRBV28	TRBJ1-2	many	CASSTGYYGYTF	TGTGCCAGCAGTACCGGGTACTATGGCTACACCTTC
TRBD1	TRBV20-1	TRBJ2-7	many	CSATNDRVGYEQYF	TGCAGTGCTACGAATGACAGGGTAGGCTACGAGCAGTACTTC
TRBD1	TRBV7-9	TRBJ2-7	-	CASTAGGHEQYF	TGTGCCAGCACTGCAGGGGGCCACGAGCAGTACTTC
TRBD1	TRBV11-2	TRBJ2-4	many	CASSLSQGENIQYF	TGTGCCAGCAGCTTATCGCAGGGGGAGAACATTCAGTACTTC
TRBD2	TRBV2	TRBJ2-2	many	CASRGLAGGAFTGELFF	TGTGCCAGCCGGGGACTAGCGGGAGGAGCATTTACCGGGGAGCTGTTTTTT